The 30 T cell receptor beta chains below all came from one sample that was sequenced in a study of a mutant IDH1 vaccine in newly diagnosed glioma. Time point reported: week 23, last vaccination. Vaccine doses each comprised 300 ug of mutant IDH1 20-mer peptide, with topical imiquimod. Clones were sequenced by immunoSEQ multiplex PCR, and TCRdb holds only the in-frame ones, with some missing. Of over 35,000 clones listed, around 85% were seen once; the top ten hold 2% to 3%. Their antigen targets remain unknown. The input for sequencing was PBMCs, taken from a glioma patient whose treatment included an IDH1 peptide vaccine. The receptor source for this set is a young woman with glioma. Some clones in this sample may be carry-over from other donors' samples.

This chain links TRBV7-2 with TRBJ1-3, with 8 positions matching TRBD1. The germline gives CDR1 SGHTA, CDR2 FQGNSA. This CDR3 spans 15 amino acids. Trimming at V came to 5 bases and at J to 0 bases, leaving 3 bases not matched to a gene. The DNA for the CDR3 is TGTGCCAGCAGCCTCGACAGGGGCTCTGGAAACACCATATATTTT. Its translation is CASSLDRGSGNTIYF.

This chain uses TRBV6-5 with TRBJ1-1; 7 bases map to TRBD1. CDR1 is MNHEY, CDR2 SVGAGI, per germline. V lost 0 bases to trimming and J lost 0 bases; unmatched junction nucleotides: 4. This CDR3 spans 16 amino acids. The CDR3 DNA reads as TGTGCCAGCAGTTACTCAACGACAGGGATGAACACTGAAGCTTTCTTT. Translating it yields CASSYSTTGMNTEAFF.

The chain employs TRBV2 and TRBJ1-2; D is unresolved. The length of the CDR3 is 14 residues. Germline loops: CDR1 SNHLY, CDR2 FYNNEI. V was cut by 8 bases and J by 0 bases, with 13 bases left in between. The DNA of the CDR3 is TGTGCCAGCTACGGCAGGTGGACTAACTATGGCTACACCTTC. The encoded protein is CASYGRWTNYGYTF.

CDR3 loop: CASSLDRSGNTIYF. CDR3 bases: TGCGCCAGCAGCTTGGATCGCTCTGGAAACACCATATATTTT. V and J are TRBV5-1 and TRBJ1-3; D is unresolved. This CDR3 is 14 amino acids long. The V gene's germline CDR1 is SGHRS and CDR2 YFSETQ. The V end was cut by 0 bases, the J end by 0 bases, with 4 bases between.

With respect to this clone: At one end, the junction sequence differs from germline, possibly due to a read error. This sequence joins TRBV7-6 and TRBJ1-3; no firm D call. In germline, CDR1 is SGHVS, CDR2 FNYEAQ. CDR3 length: 13 residues. CDR3 in DNA: TGTGCCAGCAGCGTAGCCTCTGGAAACACCATATATTTT. It encodes CASSVASGNTIYF. The variable domain in full, completed from reference TRBV7-6 and TRBJ1-3, reads GAGVSQSPRYKVTKRGQDVALRCDPISGHVSLYWYRQALGQGPEFLTYFNYEAQQDKSGLPNDRFSAERPEGSISTLTIQRTEQRDSAMYRCASSVASGNTIYFGEGSWLTVV.

The V call is TRBV20-1, the J call TRBJ2-2; 7 nucleotides agree with TRBD1. This CDR3 region has 11 residues. Per the germline V gene, CDR1 is DFQATT and CDR2 is SNEGSKA (reference sequence). V dropped 6 bases and J dropped 9; count of bases not matched to a gene: 4. Here the CDR3 reads CSANRGRELFF. The CDR3 bases are TGCAGTGCCAACAGGGGCAGGGAGCTGTTTTTT.

This clone was counted a few times. The chain employs TRBV29-1 and TRBJ1-1; D remains ambiguous. The CDR3 is made up of 12 amino acids. The germline V gene encodes CDR1 SQVTM and CDR2 ANQGSEA. Trimming shortened V by 4 bases and J by 7 bases, and 13 bases separated the two germline ends. For the CDR3, the DNA is TGCAGCGTTGGGGATGTGAGGGTTGAAGCTTTCTTT. It yields the protein CSVGDVRVEAFF. Full variable domain (rest looked up from reference TRBV29-1 and TRBJ1-1): SAVISQKPSRDICQRGTSLTIQCQVDSQVTMMFWYRQQPGQSLTLIATANQGSEATYESGFVIDKFPISRPNLTFSTLTVSNMSPEDSSIYLCSVGDVRVEAFFGQGTRLTVV.

The chain recombines TRBV9 with TRBJ1-1, with 7 bases lining up with TRBD1. Germline lookup yields CDR1 SGDLS and CDR2 YYNGEE. CDR3 size: 13 residues. The junction had 5 bases not matched to a gene; V was cut back by 0 bases and J by 9 bases. The CDR3 bases are TGTGCCAGCAGCGTAGTTACGACAGGGAAAGCTTTCTTT. It specifies CASSVVTTGKAFF.

This clone was counted only a few times. The chain employs TRBV6-1 and TRBJ1-3; D call uncertain. V lost 2 bases and J 2 bases, leaving 16 bases between the germline ends. This CDR3 spans 17 amino acids. Per the germline V gene, CDR1 is MNHNS and CDR2 is SASEGT. CDR3 coding DNA: TGTGCCAGCAGTGAATTGGCCGATTCTACCCCTGGAAACACCATATATTTT. Protein product: CASSELADSTPGNTIYF.

This rearrangement joins TRBV7-3 to TRBJ2-7; either TRBD1 or TRBD2 may supply D (5 bases each). The CDR3 sequence is 16 residues long. V lost 2 bases, J lost 7 bases, and 21 bases lay in between. The germline gives CDR1 SGHTA, CDR2 FQGTGA. The CDR3 loop is CASSLYGTVMSEEQYF. As DNA, the CDR3 is TGTGCCAGCAGCTTATACGGGACGGTGATGTCGGAGGAGCAGTACTTC.

This chain uses TRBV7-6 with TRBJ1-5; D may be TRBD1 (5 bases). The V gene lost 1 base and the J gene lost 1 base, with 11 bases spanning the gap. The CDR3 contains 16 residues. CDR1 and CDR2 from the germline V gene are SGHVS and FNYEAQ. This CDR3 is CASSLGGSGSNQPQHF. CDR3 coding DNA: TGTGCCAGCAGCTTAGGGGGGTCTGGGAGCAATCAGCCCCAGCATTTT.

The CDR3 DNA follows: TGTGCCAGCAGTGAAGGGGGGCCCCAGCATTTT. Amino acid sequence: CASSEGGPQHF. The chain joins TRBV25-1 to TRBJ1-5; the D gene is possibly TRBD1 (5 bases). Per germline, CDR1 MGHDK and CDR2 SYGVNS. V was clipped by 2 bases and J by 9 bases, with 5 bases between them. This CDR3 is built from 11 residues.

The chain carries TRBV7-2 and TRBJ1-2; D gene unclear. Germline CDR1 is SGHTA and CDR2 is FQGNSA. Trimming cost V 1 base and J 0 bases, with 12 bases left between them. This CDR3 spans 16 amino acids. For the CDR3, the DNA is TGTGCCAGCAGCTTAGGGCCCAAGGTTACTAACTATGGCTACACCTTC. As protein: CASSLGPKVTNYGYTF.

The V and J genes are TRBV5-6 and TRBJ1-1, with TRBD1 matching 9 bases. CDR3 size: 15 residues. Germline CDR1 SGHDT, CDR2 YYEEEE. The trim removed 2 bases at V and 4 bases at J, leaving 6 bases unmatched. CDR3 bases: TGTGCCAGCAGCTTACAGGACAGGGGATTCACTGAAGCTTTCTTT. Residues: CASSLQDRGFTEAFF.

This rearrangement joins TRBV5-6 to TRBJ1-1; D gene unclear. Germline values: CDR1 SGHDT, CDR2 YYEEEE. Trimming pared 0 bases from V and 7 bases from J, leaving 7 bases between. The CDR3 extends over 12 amino acids. CDR3 protein: CASSLGIGEAFF. The DNA of the CDR3 is TGTGCCAGCAGCTTGGGGATCGGTGAAGCTTTCTTT.

This chain uses TRBV7-2 with TRBJ2-5; TRBD2 matches at 7 bases. The CDR3 length is 14 residues. The ends lost 1 base at V and 5 bases at J; junction bases unmatched: 4. CDR1 is SGHTA, CDR2 FQGNSA, per germline. The DNA for the CDR3 is TGTGCCAGCAGCTTAGATCTAGCGGCGGAGACCCAGTACTTC. As protein: CASSLDLAAETQYF.

The rearrangement links TRBV5-4 to TRBJ1-2; no clear D. The CDR3 spans 14 residues. CDR1 is SGHNT, CDR2 YYREEE, per germline (reference sequence). V gave up 3 bases and J gave up 2 bases, with 11 bases separating them. CDR3 loop: CASSYATGNYGYTF. The CDR3 DNA is TGTGCCAGCAGCTACGCTACCGGCAACTATGGCTACACCTTC.

V gene TRBV9 combines with J gene TRBJ2-7; 10 bases align to TRBD2. Germline V gives CDR1 SGDLS, CDR2 YYNGEE. J lost 2 bases, V lost 0 bases, and 5 bases had no gene match. This CDR3 is built from 16 residues. CDR3 region: CASSVGGLAGAYEQYF. CDR3 in DNA: TGTGCCAGCAGCGTAGGAGGGCTAGCGGGGGCCTACGAGCAGTACTTC.

The rearrangement joins TRBV5-4 to TRBJ2-7; D is possibly TRBD1 (6 bases). The V gene lost 5 bases and the J gene lost 5 bases, with 14 bases spanning the gap. The CDR3 extends over 13 amino acids. Germline loops: CDR1 SGHNT, CDR2 YYREEE (reference sequence). CDR3 sequence: CASRARGRDEQYF. CDR3 bases: TGTGCCAGCAGAGCCAGGGGAAGGGACGAGCAGTACTTC.

V is TRBV6-4 and J is TRBJ1-4, with TRBD1 matching 9 bases. The germline V gene has CDR1 MRHNA and CDR2 SNTAGT. The length of the CDR3 is 15 residues. After removal of 5 bases from V and 7 bases from J, the junction contained 8 bases not matched to a gene. Here the CDR3 DNA reads TGTGCCAGCAGTCCCGGGACAGGGTTTCGTGAAAAACTGTTTTTT. Residues: CASSPGTGFREKLFF.

This clone came up a few times. The genes are TRBV27 and TRBJ2-1; no clear D. V was shortened by 3 bases and J by 7 bases, with 4 bases between the two germline ends. This CDR3 region has 11 residues. In germline, CDR1 is MNHEY, CDR2 SMNVEV (reference sequence). CDR3 amino acids: CASSLGNEQFF. Written as DNA, the CDR3 is TGTGCCAGCAGTTTGGGAAATGAGCAGTTCTTC.

V gene TRBV25-1 combines with J gene TRBJ2-1; D is perhaps TRBD1 (5 bases). With 6 bases removed from V and 5 bases from J, the gap between germline ends came to 11 bases. Per the germline V gene, CDR1 is MGHDK and CDR2 is SYGVNS. CDR3 length equals 13 residues. Written as DNA, the CDR3 is TGTGCCAGCAGCCTTCCAGGGAACAATGAGCAGTTCTTC. Translating gives CASSLPGNNEQFF.

The V call is TRBV4-3, the J call TRBJ2-3, with D perhaps TRBD2 (7 bases). Germline V CDR1 and CDR2: LGHNA, YSLEER. Trimming took off 0 bases at V and 4 bases at J, with 17 bases between the two ends. This CDR3 has 17 residues. CDR3 residues: CASSQDTAGAGADTQYF. The DNA of the CDR3 is TGCGCCAGCAGCCAAGATACTGCGGGGGCAGGAGCAGATACGCAGTATTTT.

The CDR3 reads CASSQQGSSYEQYF. The CDR3 DNA reads as TGTGCCAGCAGCCAGCAGGGAAGCTCCTACGAGCAGTACTTC. The chain has TRBV5-5 and TRBJ2-7, with D possibly being TRBD1 (5 bases). The CDR3 is 14 residues long. V lost 4 bases and J 0 bases, leaving 11 bases between the germline ends. The germline V gene has CDR1 SGHKS and CDR2 YYEKEE (reference sequence).

V and J are TRBV11-1 and TRBJ2-7; D is unresolved. Trimming removed 2 bases at V and 2 bases at J, with 10 bases between. Germline V gene sequence: CDR1 SGHAT, CDR2 FQDESV (reference sequence). CDR3 length: 14 residues. The CDR3 sequence is CASSLYRQTYEQYF. For the CDR3, the DNA is TGTGCCAGCAGCTTATATCGGCAAACCTACGAGCAGTACTTC.

The gene calls are TRBV5-4 and TRBJ2-2; 7 positions agree with TRBD2. The CDR3 runs 16 residues. The ends lost 6 bases at V and 1 base at J; junction bases unmatched: 9. The germline CDR1 and CDR2 sequences are SGHNT and YYREEE (reference sequence). CDR3 region: CASTGAGALNTGELFF. The CDR3 region has the DNA TGTGCCAGCACTGGTGCGGGAGCTTTGAACACCGGGGAGCTGTTTTTT.

J is TRBJ2-7 and V is TRBV7-8; D is unresolved. V was clipped by 5 bases and J by 6 bases, with 14 bases between them. This CDR3 is 13 amino acids long. Germline CDR1 reads SGHVS; CDR2 reads FQNEAQ. Written as DNA, the CDR3 is TGTGCCAGCAGCCCACAAGTTCCGGCCGAGCAGTACTTC. This gives the protein CASSPQVPAEQYF.

This rearrangement joins TRBV6-1 to TRBJ1-2; D gene uncertain. The V end lost 7 bases, the J end lost 4 bases, and 7 bases lay between the germline ends. This CDR3 is 11 amino acids long. Germline values: CDR1 MNHNS, CDR2 SASEGT. CDR3 sequence: CASMPAYGYTF. The DNA for the CDR3 is TGTGCCAGCATGCCAGCCTATGGCTACACCTTC.

The rearrangement joins TRBV5-1 to TRBJ2-3; 11 nucleotides match TRBD2. The CDR3 extends over 20 amino acids. Germline assignment: CDR1 SGHRS and CDR2 YFSETQ. V lost 2 bases, J lost 6 bases, and 20 bases stayed unmatched. The CDR3 sequence: CASSFLAGGPSKSIQDTQYF. The CDR3, as DNA: TGCGCCAGCAGCTTTTTAGCGGGAGGGCCCTCGAAGTCCATTCAGGATACGCAGTATTTT.

The V and J genes are TRBV9 and TRBJ2-7, with TRBD1 matching 11 bases. J was trimmed by 4 bases and V by 3 bases; bases with no gene match: 9. This CDR3 contains 16 residues. Germline V gene sequence: CDR1 SGDLS, CDR2 YYNGEE. As DNA, the CDR3 is TGTGCCAGCAGCGCGGAGGGACAGGGGGGATCGTACGAGCAGTACTTC. This translates into CASSAEGQGGSYEQYF.